This T cell receptor beta chain appears in the sequencing data of a study of blood T cell repertoires in COVID-19. Turning to the study itself: The United States, Italy and Spain provided the acute and convalescent COVID-19 samples.

Original processing notes: By means of reference gene primer amplification, nucleated cell counts were estimated. Sequencing used immunoSEQ multiplex PCR; TCRdb keeps in-frame clones, though not all of them. The V and J calls and the clone size are those of that table, but D and trimming were determined from the DNA. Of approximately 110,000 clones listed, roughly 88% were seen once; the top ten hold 0.88%. The junction had 15 bases not matched to a gene; V was cut back by 4 bases and J by 5 bases. This CDR3 has 19 amino acids. CDR1 is SGHDN and CDR2 is FVKESK in the germline V gene. The source material was peripheral blood. The receptor was isolated from a woman aged 50 to 60 with active or convalescent COVID-19. The genes are TRBV14 and TRBJ2-1; 12 bases map to TRBD2. The CDR3 protein is CASSLRLAGEGGRNNEQFF. The CDR3, as DNA: TGTGCCAGCAGCCTAAGACTAGCGGGAGAAGGTGGGCGTAACAATGAGCAGTTCTTC.